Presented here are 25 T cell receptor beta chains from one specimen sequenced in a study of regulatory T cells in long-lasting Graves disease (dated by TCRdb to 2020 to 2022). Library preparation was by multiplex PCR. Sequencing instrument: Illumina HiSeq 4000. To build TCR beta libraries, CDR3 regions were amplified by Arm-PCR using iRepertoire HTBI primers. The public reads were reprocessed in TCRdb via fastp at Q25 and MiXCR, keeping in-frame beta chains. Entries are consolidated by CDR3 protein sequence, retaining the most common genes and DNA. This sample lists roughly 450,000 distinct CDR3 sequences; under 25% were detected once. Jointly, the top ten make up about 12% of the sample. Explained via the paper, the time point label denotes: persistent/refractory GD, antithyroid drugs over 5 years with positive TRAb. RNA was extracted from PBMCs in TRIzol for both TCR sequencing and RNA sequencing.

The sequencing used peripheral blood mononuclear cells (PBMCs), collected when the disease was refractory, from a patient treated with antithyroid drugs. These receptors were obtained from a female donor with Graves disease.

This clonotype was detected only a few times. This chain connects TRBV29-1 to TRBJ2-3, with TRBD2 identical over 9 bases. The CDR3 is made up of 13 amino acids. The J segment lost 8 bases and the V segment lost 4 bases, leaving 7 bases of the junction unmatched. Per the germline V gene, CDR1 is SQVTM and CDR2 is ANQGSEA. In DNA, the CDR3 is TGCAGCGTTGGGGCTAGCGGGGATGGTACGCAGTATTTT. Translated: CSVGASGDGTQYF.

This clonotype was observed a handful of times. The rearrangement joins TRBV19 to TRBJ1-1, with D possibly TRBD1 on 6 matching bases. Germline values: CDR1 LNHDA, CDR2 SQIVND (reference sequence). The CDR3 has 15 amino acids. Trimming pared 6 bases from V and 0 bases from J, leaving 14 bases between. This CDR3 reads CASRRSGELNTEAFF. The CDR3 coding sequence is TGTGCCAGTAGGCGGTCAGGGGAGTTGAACACTGAAGCTTTCTTT.

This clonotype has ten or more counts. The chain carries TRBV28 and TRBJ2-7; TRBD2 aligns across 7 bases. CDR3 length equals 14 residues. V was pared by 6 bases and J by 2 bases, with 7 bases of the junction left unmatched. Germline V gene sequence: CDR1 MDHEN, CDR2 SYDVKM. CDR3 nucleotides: TGTGCCAGCAGCCTTAGCGGGTCAGCCTACGAGCAGTACTTC. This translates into CASSLSGSAYEQYF. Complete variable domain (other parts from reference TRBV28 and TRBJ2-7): DVKVTQSSRYLVKRTGEKVFLECVQDMDHENMFWYRQDPGLGLRLIYFSYDVKMKEKGDIPEGYSVSREKKERFSLILESASTNQTSMYLCASSLSGSAYEQYFGPGTRLTVT.

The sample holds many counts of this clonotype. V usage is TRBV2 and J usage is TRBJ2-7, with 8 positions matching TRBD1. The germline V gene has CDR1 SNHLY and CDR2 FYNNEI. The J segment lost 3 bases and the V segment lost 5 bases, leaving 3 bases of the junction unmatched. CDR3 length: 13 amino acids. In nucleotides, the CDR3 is TGTGCCAGCAGTAAGGACAGGGACTACGAGCAGTACTTC. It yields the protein CASSKDRDYEQYF.

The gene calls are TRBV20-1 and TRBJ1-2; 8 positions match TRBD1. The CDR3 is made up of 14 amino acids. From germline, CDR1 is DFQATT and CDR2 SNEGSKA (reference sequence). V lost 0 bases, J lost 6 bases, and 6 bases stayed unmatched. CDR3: CSARDRDRIDGYTF. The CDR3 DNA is TGCAGTGCTAGAGATCGGGACAGGATTGATGGCTACACCTTC.

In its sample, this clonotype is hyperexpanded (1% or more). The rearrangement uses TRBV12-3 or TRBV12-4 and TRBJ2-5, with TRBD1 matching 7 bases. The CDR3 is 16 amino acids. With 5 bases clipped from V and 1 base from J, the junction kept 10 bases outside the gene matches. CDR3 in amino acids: CASSSRDRASQETQYF. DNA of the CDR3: TGTGCCAGCAGTAGCCGGGACAGAGCTAGCCAAGAGACCCAGTACTTC.

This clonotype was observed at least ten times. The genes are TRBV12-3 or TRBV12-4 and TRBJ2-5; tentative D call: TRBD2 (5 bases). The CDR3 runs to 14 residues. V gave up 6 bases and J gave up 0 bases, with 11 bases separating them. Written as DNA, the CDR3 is TGTGCCAGCAGCCCGGTCGGGGACCAAGAGACCCAGTACTTC. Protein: CASSPVGDQETQYF.

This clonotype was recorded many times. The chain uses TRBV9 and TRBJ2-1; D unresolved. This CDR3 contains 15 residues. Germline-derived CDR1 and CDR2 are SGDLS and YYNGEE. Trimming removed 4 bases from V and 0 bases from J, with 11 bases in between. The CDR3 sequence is CASSLGSSSYNEQFF. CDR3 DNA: TGTGCCAGCAGCCTCGGATCCAGCTCCTACAATGAGCAGTTCTTC.

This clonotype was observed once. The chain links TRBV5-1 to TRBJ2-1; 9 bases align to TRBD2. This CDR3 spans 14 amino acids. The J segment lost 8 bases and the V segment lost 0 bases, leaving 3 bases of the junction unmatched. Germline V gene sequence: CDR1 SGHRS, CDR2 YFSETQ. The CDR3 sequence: CASSLGREGDEQFF. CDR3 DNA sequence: TGCGCCAGCAGCTTGGGGCGGGAGGGAGATGAGCAGTTCTTC.

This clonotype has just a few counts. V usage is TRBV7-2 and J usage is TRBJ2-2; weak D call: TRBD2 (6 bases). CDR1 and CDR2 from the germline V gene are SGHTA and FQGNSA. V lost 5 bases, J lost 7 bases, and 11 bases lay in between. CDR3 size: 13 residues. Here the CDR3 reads CASSRRGDGELFF. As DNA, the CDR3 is TGTGCCAGCAGCCGTCGCGGGGACGGGGAGCTGTTTTTT.

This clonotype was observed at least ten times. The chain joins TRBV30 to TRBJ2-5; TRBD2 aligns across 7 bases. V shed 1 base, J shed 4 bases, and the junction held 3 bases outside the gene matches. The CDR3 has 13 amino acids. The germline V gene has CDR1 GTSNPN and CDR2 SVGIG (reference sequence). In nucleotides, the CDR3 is TGTGCCTGGAGTGGCGGGAGAGGAGAGACCCAGTACTTC. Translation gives CAWSGGRGETQYF.

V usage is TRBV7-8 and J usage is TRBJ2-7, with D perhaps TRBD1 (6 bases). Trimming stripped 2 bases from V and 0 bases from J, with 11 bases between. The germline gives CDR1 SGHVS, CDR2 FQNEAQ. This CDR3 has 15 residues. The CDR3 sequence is CASSLTDSSSYEQYF. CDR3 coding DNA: TGTGCCAGCAGCTTAACGGACAGTAGCTCCTACGAGCAGTACTTC.

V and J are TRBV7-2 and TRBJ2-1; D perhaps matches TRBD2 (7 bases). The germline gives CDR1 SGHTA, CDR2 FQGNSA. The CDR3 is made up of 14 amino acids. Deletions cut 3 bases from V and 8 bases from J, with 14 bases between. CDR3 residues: CASSLRGGFDEQFF. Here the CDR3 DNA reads TGTGCCAGCAGCTTGAGGGGGGGCTTTGATGAGCAGTTCTTC.

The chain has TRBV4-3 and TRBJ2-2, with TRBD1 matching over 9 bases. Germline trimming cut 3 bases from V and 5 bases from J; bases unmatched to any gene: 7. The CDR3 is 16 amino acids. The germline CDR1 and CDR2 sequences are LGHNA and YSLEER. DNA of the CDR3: TGCGCCAGCAGCCATGGGACAGGGAGTGAGACCGGGGAGCTGTTTTTT. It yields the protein CASSHGTGSETGELFF.

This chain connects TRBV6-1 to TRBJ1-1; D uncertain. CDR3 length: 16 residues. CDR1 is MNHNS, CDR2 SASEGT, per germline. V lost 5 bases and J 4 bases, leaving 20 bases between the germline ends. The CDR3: CASSRGFGGSGTEAFF. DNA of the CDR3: TGTGCCAGCAGTCGTGGATTCGGTGGGTCGGGCACTGAAGCTTTCTTT.

CDR3 protein: CASIAEPGTPLHF. DNA of the CDR3: TGTGCCAGCATCGCAGAACCGGGCACACCCCTCCACTTT. The V gene is TRBV6-1, the J gene TRBJ1-6; no clear D gene. V was shortened by 7 bases and J by 11 bases, with 15 bases between the two germline ends. CDR1 MNHNS and CDR2 SASEGT come from the germline V gene. This CDR3 is built from 13 residues.

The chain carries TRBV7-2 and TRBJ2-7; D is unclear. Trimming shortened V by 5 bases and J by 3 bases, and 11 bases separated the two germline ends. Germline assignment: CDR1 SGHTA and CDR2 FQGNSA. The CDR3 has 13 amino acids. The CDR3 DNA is TGTGCCAGCAGCCGCGGAAAGATCTACGAGCAGTACTTC. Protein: CASSRGKIYEQYF.

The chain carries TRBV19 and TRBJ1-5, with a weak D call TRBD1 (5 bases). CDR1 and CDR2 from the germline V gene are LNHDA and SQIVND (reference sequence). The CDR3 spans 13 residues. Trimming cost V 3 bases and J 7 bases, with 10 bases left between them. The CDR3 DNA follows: TGTGCCAGTAGTATCGGCAGGGAGCAGCCCCAGCATTTT. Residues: CASSIGREQPQHF.

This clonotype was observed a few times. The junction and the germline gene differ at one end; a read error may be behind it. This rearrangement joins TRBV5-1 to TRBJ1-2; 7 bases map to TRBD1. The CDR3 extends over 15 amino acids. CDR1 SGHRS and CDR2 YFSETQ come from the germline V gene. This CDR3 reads CASSSETGFNYGYTF. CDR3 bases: TGTGCCAGCAGCTCGGAGACAGGGTTTAACTATGGCTACACCTTC.

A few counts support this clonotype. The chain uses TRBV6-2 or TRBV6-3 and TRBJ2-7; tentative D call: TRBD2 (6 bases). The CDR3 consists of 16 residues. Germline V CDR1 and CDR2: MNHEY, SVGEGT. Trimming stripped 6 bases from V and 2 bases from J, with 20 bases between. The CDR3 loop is CASSHSTVGGTYEQYF. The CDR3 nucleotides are TGTGCCAGCAGCCACTCGACAGTTGGGGGGACCTACGAGCAGTACTTC.

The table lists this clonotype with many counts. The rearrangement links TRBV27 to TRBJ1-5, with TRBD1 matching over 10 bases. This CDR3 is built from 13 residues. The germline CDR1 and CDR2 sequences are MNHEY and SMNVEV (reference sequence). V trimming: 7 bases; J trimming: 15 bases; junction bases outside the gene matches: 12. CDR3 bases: TGTGCCAGCAAAGCCGGGACAGGGGATCGGTGGCATTTT. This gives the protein CASKAGTGDRWHF.

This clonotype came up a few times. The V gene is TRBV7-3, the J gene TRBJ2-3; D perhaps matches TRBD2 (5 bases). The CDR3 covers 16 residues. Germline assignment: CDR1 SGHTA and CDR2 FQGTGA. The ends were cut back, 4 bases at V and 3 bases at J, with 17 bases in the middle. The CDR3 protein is CASSSGGSEMTDTQYF. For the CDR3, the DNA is TGTGCCAGCAGCTCCGGCGGGTCCGAGATGACAGATACGCAGTATTTT.

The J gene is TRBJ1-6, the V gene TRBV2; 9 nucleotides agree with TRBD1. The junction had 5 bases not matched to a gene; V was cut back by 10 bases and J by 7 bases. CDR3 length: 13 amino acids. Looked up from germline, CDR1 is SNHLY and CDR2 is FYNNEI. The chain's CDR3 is CATRDRENSPLHF. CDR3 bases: TGTGCCACCCGGGACAGGGAGAATTCACCCCTCCACTTT.

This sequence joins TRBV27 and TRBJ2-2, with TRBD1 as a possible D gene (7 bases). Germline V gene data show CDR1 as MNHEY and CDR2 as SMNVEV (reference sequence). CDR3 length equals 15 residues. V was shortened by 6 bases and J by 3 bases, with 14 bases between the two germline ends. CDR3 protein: CASRTGEADTGELFF. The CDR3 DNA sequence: TGTGCCAGCAGAACAGGGGAGGCGGACACCGGGGAGCTGTTTTTT.

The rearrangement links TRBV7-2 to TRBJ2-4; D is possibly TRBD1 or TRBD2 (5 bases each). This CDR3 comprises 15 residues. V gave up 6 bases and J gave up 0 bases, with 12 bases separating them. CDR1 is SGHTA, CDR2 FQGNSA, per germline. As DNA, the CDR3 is TGTGCCAGCAGTCGGGGCCGGGGAGCCAAAAACATTCAGTACTTC. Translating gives CASSRGRGAKNIQYF.